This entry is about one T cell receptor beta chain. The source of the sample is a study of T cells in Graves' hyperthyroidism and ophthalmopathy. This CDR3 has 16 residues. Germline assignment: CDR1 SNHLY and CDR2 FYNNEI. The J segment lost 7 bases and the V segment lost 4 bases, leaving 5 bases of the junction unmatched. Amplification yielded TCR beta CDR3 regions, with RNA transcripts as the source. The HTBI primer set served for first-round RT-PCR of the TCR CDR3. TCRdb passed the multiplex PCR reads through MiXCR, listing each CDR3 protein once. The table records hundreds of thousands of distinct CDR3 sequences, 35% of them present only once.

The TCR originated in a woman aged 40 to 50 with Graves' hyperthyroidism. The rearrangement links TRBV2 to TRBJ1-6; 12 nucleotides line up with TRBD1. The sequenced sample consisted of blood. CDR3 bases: TGTGCCAGCAGTGGGGACAGGGGGCCGGAGAATTCACCCCTCCACTTT. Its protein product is CASSGDRGPENSPLHF.